This T cell receptor beta chain was recovered during a study of OX40 agonist ivuxolimab in advanced cancers. Study context: Patients were infused with ivuxolimab every 2 weeks at 0.01 to 10 mg/kg.

Trimming cost V 4 bases and J 4 bases; bases outside gene matches: 12. Germline CDR1 is SGHAT and CDR2 is FQDESV (reference sequence). CDR3 length equals 16 residues. Clones were sequenced by immunoSEQ multiplex PCR, and TCRdb holds only the in-frame ones, with some missing. The sample includes 80,000 to 95,000 clones, 86% of them seen just once. The study's findings and limits: It was not determined which antigens were specifically recognized by the peripheral T cells that had undergone clonal expansion.

Notes on this clone: Its cognate antigen is unknown.

The genes are TRBV11-1 and TRBJ1-2; 7 bases map to TRBD1. The source material was CD4+ or CD8+ T cells sorted from blood, sampled in a trial of the OX40 agonist ivuxolimab. The TCR comes from an adult with an advanced solid tumor such as melanoma, head and neck, liver or kidney cancer. The CDR3 DNA reads TGTGCCAGCAGCTCCTCCTTCCCGGACAGGACCTATGGCTACACCTTC. Protein: CASSSSFPDRTYGYTF.